At least ten counts were recorded for the clone carrying this T cell receptor beta chain. The data were taken from a study of metastatic and nonmetastatic thyroid tumors. Study-level background: A comparison of repertoires was made across blood and tumor or nodule tissue from malignant and benign thyroid patients.

All patients were treatment-naive before thyroid surgery. TCRdb re-processed the PCR reads through MiXCR. This repertoire shows 15,000 to 20,000 clones, 29% found once; its top ten account for under 15%. Sequenced input: tumor tissue. The receptor's source is a female donor with papillary thyroid cancer or a benign thyroid nodule (not recorded which). Some clones in this sample may be carry-over from other donors' samples.

CDR3 in DNA: TGCAGTGCTAGGGCACTAGCGGGAGGCTACGAGCAGTACTTC. This gives the protein CSARALAGGYEQYF. J is TRBJ2-7 and V is TRBV20-1; 12 bases are a match to TRBD2. Trimming removed 3 bases from V and 3 bases from J; junction bases left unmatched: 3. CDR3 length: 14 amino acids. The germline V gene encodes CDR1 DFQATT and CDR2 SNEGSKA (reference sequence).